A selection of T cell receptor beta chains follows, all from one sample in a study of neurological immune-mediated disorders. MiXCR, applied by TCRdb to the 5' RACE reads, yields one record per CDR3 protein. Of approximately 30,000 distinct CDR3 sequences in the sample, about an eighth were seen once. Sequencing was done on a sample of CD4+ T cells from blood. The source is a female donor with HTLV-1-associated myelopathy (HAM/TSP). Each CDR3 is given with its conserved first and last residue. Each record gives: CDR3 DNA, CDR3 protein, J gene, V gene, clone size, D gene. D genes are given only for firm matches. Clone size is stated in some rows and not others, as once, few, many or a class when expanded.

CDR3nt: TGCGCCAGCAGCCAATCCGGGACAGGGCACAACGAGCAGTACTTC
CDR3aa: CASSQSGTGHNEQYF
j_gene: TRBJ2-7
v_gene: TRBV4-1
abundance: many
d_gene: TRBD1

CDR3nt: TGTGCCAGCAGCCAGAGACAGTCGAACACTGAAGCTTTCTTT
CDR3aa: CASSQRQSNTEAFF
j_gene: TRBJ1-1
v_gene: TRBV4-2
abundance: many
d_gene: .

CDR3nt: TGTGCCAGCAGTGAATTAGCTAGCGCCACCGGGGAGCTGTTTTTT
CDR3aa: CASSELASATGELFF
j_gene: TRBJ2-2
v_gene: TRBV2
abundance: many
d_gene: .

CDR3nt: TGTGCTAGCAGCTTAGCGGGGTGGGGAGAGACCCAGTACTTC
CDR3aa: CASSLAGWGETQYF
j_gene: TRBJ2-5
v_gene: TRBV7-7
abundance: many
d_gene: TRBD2

CDR3nt: TGTGCCACCAGCACCTCGGGACACCTCTACGAGCAGTACTTC
CDR3aa: CATSTSGHLYEQYF
j_gene: TRBJ2-7
v_gene: TRBV15
abundance: many
d_gene: .

CDR3nt: TGCAGTGCTAGAGATAGGTCCAGGGTCGGGCAGCCCCAGCATTTT
CDR3aa: CSARDRSRVGQPQHF
j_gene: TRBJ1-5
v_gene: TRBV20-1
abundance: medium-sized
d_gene: .

CDR3nt: TGCAGTGCTAGCAGTGGGGCGAGAAGAGGGGGATATAACGAGCAGTACTTC
CDR3aa: CSASSGARRGGYNEQYF
j_gene: TRBJ2-7
v_gene: TRBV20-1
abundance: many
d_gene: .

CDR3nt: TGTGCCAGCAGCTCTACCGGGACTAGCGTTTCCGAGCAGTACTTC
CDR3aa: CASSSTGTSVSEQYF
j_gene: TRBJ2-7
v_gene: TRBV12-3/TRBV12-4
abundance: .
d_gene: TRBD2

CDR3nt: TGCAGTGCTAGACGGGGACAGGGGAATTCACCCCTCCACTTT
CDR3aa: CSARRGQGNSPLHF
j_gene: TRBJ1-6
v_gene: TRBV20-1
abundance: many
d_gene: TRBD1

CDR3nt: TGTGCCAGCAGCCTGGAGTCTATCGCTGGGGCCAACGTCCTGACTTTC
CDR3aa: CASSLESIAGANVLTF
j_gene: TRBJ2-6
v_gene: TRBV5-6
abundance: many
d_gene: .

CDR3nt: TGTGCCAGCAGCAGTCCAGACAGGTCCACCGGGGAGCTGTTTTTT
CDR3aa: CASSSPDRSTGELFF
j_gene: TRBJ2-2
v_gene: TRBV21-1
abundance: many
d_gene: .

CDR3nt: TGTGCCAGCAGCTTAGTAGCGGGGGCCACCTACGAGCAGTACTTC
CDR3aa: CASSLVAGATYEQYF
j_gene: TRBJ2-7
v_gene: TRBV7-2
abundance: many
d_gene: TRBD2

CDR3nt: TGCAGTGCTAGTGAATCCTTGGGGTACGAGCAGTACTTC
CDR3aa: CSASESLGYEQYF
j_gene: TRBJ2-7
v_gene: TRBV20-1
abundance: many
d_gene: .

CDR3nt: TGTGCCAGTAGCCCAGACCGGAGCAATCAGCCCCAGCATTTT
CDR3aa: CASSPDRSNQPQHF
j_gene: TRBJ1-5
v_gene: TRBV19
abundance: many
d_gene: .

CDR3nt: TGCAGTGCTAGAGAGGACGGCGCCATGAACACTGAAGCTTTCTTT
CDR3aa: CSAREDGAMNTEAFF
j_gene: TRBJ1-1
v_gene: TRBV20-1
abundance: many
d_gene: .

CDR3nt: TGTGCCAGCCGGTATTCTCCGGGGGCCTACGGAGATACGCAGTATTTT
CDR3aa: CASRYSPGAYGDTQYF
j_gene: TRBJ2-3
v_gene: TRBV5-4
abundance: many
d_gene: .

CDR3nt: TGCGCCAGCAGCTTGGGGACAGGGACCATGAACACTGAAGCTTTCTTT
CDR3aa: CASSLGTGTMNTEAFF
j_gene: TRBJ1-1
v_gene: TRBV5-1
abundance: .
d_gene: TRBD1

CDR3nt: TGTGCCAGCAGCCCGAGTATATCGGGACAGGGATTGAACATTCAGTACTTC
CDR3aa: CASSPSISGQGLNIQYF
j_gene: TRBJ2-4
v_gene: TRBV5-4
abundance: few
d_gene: TRBD1

CDR3nt: TGCGCCAGCAGCTCGGAAGGGTATTCCTACGAGCAGTACTTC
CDR3aa: CASSSEGYSYEQYF
j_gene: TRBJ2-7
v_gene: TRBV5-1
abundance: many
d_gene: .

CDR3nt: TGTGCCAGCTCACCGGGGACGGAGGATGAAAAACTGTTTTTT
CDR3aa: CASSPGTEDEKLFF
j_gene: TRBJ1-4
v_gene: TRBV18
abundance: many
d_gene: .

CDR3nt: TGTGCCAGCCACCCCGGACCGCAAAACCCCAATGAGCAGTTCTTC
CDR3aa: CASHPGPQNPNEQFF
j_gene: TRBJ2-1
v_gene: TRBV7-2
abundance: many
d_gene: .

CDR3nt: TGTGCCAGCAGCCTCCTGGGACTAGCGACCGGGGAGCTGTTTTTT
CDR3aa: CASSLLGLATGELFF
j_gene: TRBJ2-2
v_gene: TRBV7-2
abundance: few
d_gene: TRBD2

CDR3nt: TGTGCCAGCACTATAGCGGGAGTCCTCGACAATGAGCAGTTCTTC
CDR3aa: CASTIAGVLDNEQFF
j_gene: TRBJ2-1
v_gene: TRBV12-3/TRBV12-4
abundance: many
d_gene: TRBD2